The 21 T cell receptor beta chains below were found in one sample sequenced in a study of blood T cell repertoires in COVID-19. The repertoire was sequenced with immunoSEQ multiplex PCR; TCRdb's copy has only in-frame clones and lacks some. Counted here are approximately 64,000 clones, about 90% occurring once; the ten biggest clones make up roughly 43%. Material: peripheral blood. The origin of the receptors is a woman in her sixties or seventies with COVID-19, enrolled during active disease.

This sequence joins TRBV5-4 and TRBJ2-7; D is undetermined. Trimming removed 4 bases from V and 1 base from J, with 9 bases in between. The germline CDR1 and CDR2 sequences are SGHNT and YYREEE (reference sequence). The CDR3 is 13 residues long. CDR3 amino acids: CASSEDKSYEQYF. The CDR3 nucleotides read TGTGCCAGCAGCGAAGACAAGTCCTACGAGCAGTACTTC.

The chain combines TRBV19 with TRBJ2-3; perhaps TRBD1 as D (5 bases). Germline V CDR1 and CDR2: LNHDA, SQIVND (reference sequence). Trimming took off 5 bases at V and 2 bases at J, with 11 bases between the two ends. The CDR3 is made up of 14 amino acids. DNA for the CDR3: TGTGCCAGTAGTCCTCGGACACCCACAGATACGCAGTATTTT. Residues: CASSPRTPTDTQYF.

This clone was recorded a few times. The chain employs TRBV19 and TRBJ1-2, with a possible D match to TRBD1 (6 bases). Germline CDR1 LNHDA, CDR2 SQIVND (reference sequence). The V and J ends lost 5 bases and 8 bases respectively, with 21 bases between them. There are 15 residues in the CDR3. The CDR3 coding sequence is TGTGCCAGTAGTCATACAGGGTCCAGCGTTTTCGGCTACACCTTC. Translating it yields CASSHTGSSVFGYTF.

The V and J genes are TRBV4-1 and TRBJ2-1, with 13 bases aligning to TRBD2. The V and J ends lost 4 bases and 2 bases, in that order; junction bases with no gene match: 5. Germline assignment: CDR1 MGHRA and CDR2 YSYEKL. There are 17 residues in the CDR3. The DNA for the CDR3 is TGCGCCAGCAGCCGGGGGACTAGCGGGATCGCCTACAATGAGCAGTTCTTC. Translation gives CASSRGTSGIAYNEQFF.

This chain links TRBV7-9 with TRBJ2-2; TRBD1 matches at 7 bases. CDR1 is SEHNR, CDR2 FQNEAQ, per germline (reference sequence). The V gene end was trimmed by 7 bases and the J gene end by 3 bases; junction bases not matched to a gene: 11. The CDR3 has 16 residues. The CDR3 DNA sequence: TGTGCCAGCAACCTCCCGGGACAGTTACACACCGGGGAGCTGTTTTTT. Protein sequence: CASNLPGQLHTGELFF.

The J gene is TRBJ2-2, the V gene TRBV7-8, with D uncertain. The V gene lost 7 bases and the J gene lost 0 bases, with 15 bases spanning the gap. The germline V gene has CDR1 SGHVS and CDR2 FQNEAQ. CDR3 size: 16 residues. CDR3 residues: CASNLLMGANTGELFF. In DNA, the CDR3 is TGTGCCAGCAACCTCCTCATGGGCGCGAACACCGGGGAGCTGTTTTTT.

The sample holds one count of this clone. The DNA for the CDR3 is TGTGCCAGCAGTGAACGGTCAGGCGCTTCCTACGAGCAGTACTTC. Amino acids: CASSERSGASYEQYF. The V gene is TRBV2, the J gene TRBJ2-7; D unresolved. Trimming took off 2 bases at V and 1 base at J, with 12 bases between the two ends. The CDR3 is made up of 15 amino acids. Germline V gene lookup returns CDR1 SNHLY and CDR2 FYNNEI.

The chain is built from TRBV28 and TRBJ2-7; 8 bases line up with TRBD1. The CDR3 length is 15 residues. J gave up 5 bases and V 7 bases, and 13 bases lay outside the gene matches. CDR1 is MDHEN, CDR2 SYDVKM, per germline. The CDR3 is CASTPSQGAVHEQYF. The CDR3, as DNA: TGTGCCAGCACCCCTAGCCAGGGGGCGGTCCACGAGCAGTACTTC.

The gene calls are TRBV6-5 and TRBJ2-3, with 7 bases lining up with TRBD1. The germline V gene has CDR1 MNHEY and CDR2 SVGAGI. J was trimmed by 5 bases and V by 0 bases; bases with no gene match: 5. The CDR3 has 15 amino acids. The CDR3 DNA reads as TGTGCCAGCAGTTACTCCCGACAGGGTGGAGATACGCAGTATTTT. This encodes CASSYSRQGGDTQYF.

This rearrangement joins TRBV25-1 to TRBJ2-1; 10 bases fit TRBD2. The V gene end was trimmed by 4 bases and the J gene end by 1 base; junction bases not matched to a gene: 1. The CDR3 is made up of 15 amino acids. Germline values: CDR1 MGHDK, CDR2 SYGVNS. The CDR3 here is CASSVAGGSYNEQFF. CDR3 DNA: TGTGCCAGCAGTGTAGCGGGAGGATCCTACAATGAGCAGTTCTTC. Full variable domain (rest looked up from reference TRBV25-1 and TRBJ2-1): EADIYQTPRYLVIGTGKKITLECSQTMGHDKMYWYQQDPGMELHLIHYSYGVNSTEKGDLSSESTVSRIRTEHFPLTLESARPSHTSQYLCASSVAGGSYNEQFFGPGTRLTVL.

This sequence joins TRBV5-1 and TRBJ2-5; maybe TRBD1 (7 bases). CDR3 length: 15 amino acids. V was pared by 5 bases and J by 0 bases, with 14 bases between. Germline V gene sequence: CDR1 SGHRS, CDR2 YFSETQ. The CDR3 spells CASRGGQMYQETQYF. The CDR3 DNA is TGCGCCAGCAGGGGGGGACAGATGTACCAAGAGACCCAGTACTTC.

This sequence joins TRBV6-5 and TRBJ2-7; D is possibly TRBD2 (5 bases). The CDR3 spans 14 residues. CDR1 and CDR2 (germline): MNHEY, SVGAGI. The germline V and J ends were trimmed by 6 bases and 1 base, with 13 bases remaining between them. Here the CDR3 reads CASRLHSGSYEQYF. DNA for the CDR3: TGTGCCAGCAGACTCCATTCGGGGTCCTACGAGCAGTACTTC.

The chain links TRBV3-1 (or the pseudogene TRBV3-2) to TRBJ1-2; 9 positions match TRBD1. The V and J ends lost 4 bases and 1 base, in that order; junction bases with no gene match: 4. Looked up from germline, CDR1 is LGHDT and CDR2 is YNNKEL (reference sequence). The CDR3 runs 15 residues. The DNA for the CDR3 is TGTGCCAGCAGCCCCGAGGGACAGGGTAACTATGGCTACACCTTC. Encoded protein: CASSPEGQGNYGYTF.

The V and J genes are TRBV27 and TRBJ1-1; D gene ambiguous. The germline V and J ends were trimmed by 2 bases and 1 base, with 5 bases remaining between them. Germline loops: CDR1 MNHEY, CDR2 SMNVEV (reference sequence). There are 13 residues in the CDR3. The CDR3 loop is CASSLGGNTEAFF. Here the CDR3 DNA reads TGTGCCAGCAGTTTAGGAGGGAACACTGAAGCTTTCTTT.

This sequence joins TRBV2 and TRBJ2-7, with D perhaps matching TRBD1 (6 bases). This CDR3 region has 11 residues. Germline values: CDR1 SNHLY, CDR2 FYNNEI. Trimming left V 8 bases short and J 4 bases short, with 9 bases between. DNA for the CDR3: TGTGCCAGCCGGACAGCGTACGAGCAGTACTTC. It is translated as CASRTAYEQYF.

This chain uses TRBV7-5 with TRBJ2-1; the DNA was not compared with TRBD2, the D call given in the table. TRBV7-5 is noted as a pseudogene. The CDR3 has 15 residues. CDR3 in amino acids: CARNPRLAEYNEQFF. CDR3 sequence (DNA): TGTGCCAGAAACCCGAGGCTAGCGGAATACAATGAGCAGTTCTTC.

The chain has TRBV28 and TRBJ1-1; D perhaps matches TRBD1 (5 bases). The CDR3 loop spans 11 amino acids. In germline, CDR1 is MDHEN, CDR2 SYDVKM. V was clipped by 11 bases and J by 7 bases, with 14 bases between them. CDR3 nucleotides: TGTGCCGCCGACGGGGGGGTTGAAGCTTTCTTT. It yields the protein CAADGGVEAFF.

J is TRBJ2-7 and V is TRBV4-3; TRBD2 is a possible D gene (5 bases). From germline, CDR1 is LGHNA and CDR2 YSLEER. The CDR3 runs to 13 residues. The V gene lost 4 bases and the J gene lost 3 bases, with 10 bases spanning the gap. This CDR3 is CASSPARGYEQYF. The CDR3 bases are TGCGCCAGCAGCCCCGCTCGGGGCTACGAGCAGTACTTC.

This clone came up once. The chain is built from TRBV6-4 and TRBJ2-5, with TRBD2 identical over 10 bases. This CDR3 has 18 amino acids. Trimming took 2 bases from V and 1 from J; bases not matched to a gene: 10. Per germline, CDR1 MRHNA and CDR2 SNTAGT. The CDR3 DNA reads as TGTGCCAGCAGTGACGAAGCTAGCGGGAGTATATTCCAAGAGACCCAGTACTTC. Residues: CASSDEASGSIFQETQYF.

By share, this clone ranks as medium-sized (0.01 to 0.1%). The rearrangement links TRBV27 to TRBJ2-1; 14 positions agree with TRBD2. The CDR3 is 16 residues long. CDR1 and CDR2 (germline): MNHEY, SMNVEV (reference sequence). The J segment lost 14 bases and the V segment lost 4 bases, leaving 13 bases of the junction unmatched. CDR3 nucleotides: TGTGCCAGCAGTTCTGGTCCCGGGACTAGCGGGAGAGTTGAGTTCTTC. Its protein is CASSSGPGTSGRVEFF.

The chain has TRBV7-9 and TRBJ2-5; TRBD1 matches 7 bases. Looked up from germline, CDR1 is SEHNR and CDR2 is FQNEAQ (reference sequence). The V gene end was trimmed by 4 bases and the J gene end by 0 bases; junction bases not matched to a gene: 2. CDR3 size: 14 residues. The CDR3 loop reads CASSYDRDQETQYF. The CDR3, as DNA: TGTGCCAGCAGCTACGACAGGGACCAAGAGACCCAGTACTTC.